This TCR beta chain originates from a study of cytomegalovirus exposure and HLA in healthy donors (dated by TCRdb to 2015 to 2018). With respect to the entire study: In an earlier analysis of 587 of the donors, 276 Gb of sequence data and about 110 million unique TCR beta sequences from 180 million or so T cells were reported. Because of strong linkage in the cohort, roughly 5 DR-DQ haplotypes were treated as single units for association and clustering. The study was designed to test whether signatures of past pathogen exposure could be identified by cataloging public T cell receptors. The T cell repertoires of around 730 subjects were profiled by immunosequencing and related to cytomegalovirus serostatus. Among 300 to 500 genotyped donors of the cohort, an average of around 240,000 unique TCR beta nucleotide sequences was sequenced per donor, of which about 18% were non-productive. A later genetic analysis used genome-wide SNP genotypes for about three fifths of the 666 donors, treating that subset as a discovery cohort. Donor age, sex, ethnicity and CMV serostatus were compiled together with the repertoire data. Rather than using new phenotypic data, the later analysis identified candidate immune exposures from TCR beta sequences and from how often those sequences occurred across donors. All discovery cohort repertoires had been generated using a single sequencing platform. The genetic ancestry cluster associated with self-reported Caucasian donors included 70% to 85% of the roughly 410 genotyped donors. High-throughput TCR immunosequencing, statistical association of individual TCRs with disease status, and machine learning were combined to predict cytomegalovirus infection status. To decide whether each TCR beta V gene segment behaved as functional or pseudogenic, an earlier analysis of approximately 600 of the donors relied on high-throughput TCR beta sequencing. HLA typing covered class I and class II loci at four-digit resolution. Besides the first cohort of 666 subjects, a separate validation cohort made up of 90 to 150 different subjects was used. An early release covering more than 500 HLA-typed donors comprised about 290 gigabases of sequencing data and some 79 million unique TCR sequences. The number of typed donors differed by locus: roughly 629-640 for A, B, C, DRB1 and DQB1; some 500 for DQA1; approximately 600 for DPA1; and about 470 for DPB1. A later analysis re-examined previously published TCR beta repertoires from roughly 650 donors and added high-resolution HLA genotyping to investigate patterns of TCR occurrence. Results the study describes overall, beyond this receptor: The earlier analysis of approximately 540 of the donors excluded roughly 17 rarely observed V segments, including chromosome 9 orphons, because counts were too low. A cluster of highly shared sequence variants was judged likely to represent a technical artifact of the sequencing pipeline. In a later genetic analysis, fewer N-insertions in productive TCRs were reported among donors in an Asian-associated ancestry cluster than the roughly 640-donor mean. A further reported finding was that TCR beta sequences accurately predicted the HLA-A and HLA-B alleles for most subjects in the first cohort. In an earlier analysis of about 540 of the donors, most TCR beta V segments were observed in productive rearrangements about 90% or about 30% of the time, broadly matching IMGT annotations. When HLA alleles, especially DR and DQ, strongly co-occurred, attributing TCR associations to individual alleles was difficult. Compared with equally common non-associated chains, HLA-associated TCR beta chains in a later analysis were more clonally expanded and had lower generation probabilities. Because some donors lacked HLA typing at each locus, the association tests relied only on the typed subset. In a later genetic analysis, a missense DCLRE1C variant was associated with V-gene and J-gene trimming of TCR beta chains, and the association was replicated in an independent cohort. The authors suggested that the approach could potentially be generalized to other disease states and immunological phenotypes. A few of the identified cytomegalovirus-associated TCR beta chains were confirmed in vitro to be specific for cytomegalovirus antigens. The classifier was reported to diagnose cytomegalovirus status with high specificity and sensitivity in both the original and validation cohorts. Correlated functional status among segregating V segments might be attributable to linkage disequilibrium, but an unknown experimental factor could not be ruled out. The presence/absence analyses assumed that sequencing depth was roughly uniform across donors, and that assumption may not be true. Most TCR sequences were observed very rarely across donors, whereas some public TCRs were present in many individuals. In the study, 150 to 200 TCR beta chains were listed as associated with cytomegalovirus. Several of the top co-occurrence clusters appeared to be linked to parvovirus B19, influenza, CMV and Epstein-Barr virus, according to a later analysis. Immune exposure information for the cohort was limited to CMV serostatus. The 87-base-pair reads could not distinguish some IMGT-functional V segments, including TRBV6-2 and TRBV6-3, so those segments were excluded. This cohort had only TCR beta chains sequenced, and the lack of alpha or paired-chain data limited which features could be detected. A later analysis found that most CMV-associated TCR beta chains appeared HLA-restricted, with HLA associations seemingly driven largely by CMV exposure. According to a later analysis, TCR association rates differed among HLA loci, with DRB1 alleles showing the most associated TCRs and HLA-C alleles showing the fewest. At a false discovery rate of 0.05, a later analysis linked 16,000 or so TCR beta sequences to specific HLA alleles.

For this clone: Its antigen remains undetermined. No much larger clone exists at a distance of one base, and base qualities are not known.

The CDR3 sequence holds 13 residues, the cysteine and phenylalanine included. Kept here is only the CDR3 DNA, which spans 39 bases and is read in frame from base 1. For CDR1 and CDR2, the germline V gene lists MDHEN and SYDVKM. Trimming accounts for 6 bases at V and 7 bases at J, while the number of junction bases matched to no gene is 6. The cohort was made up of several hundred healthy bone marrow donors. At the time of sampling, every cohort member was nominally healthy, though immune exposures that went unrecorded were likely present. The donor was CMV seropositive and belonged to the group of 250 to 300 seropositive cohort members. A peripheral blood sample was collected from each donor, and TCR beta sequencing was performed on peripheral blood mononuclear cells. Genomic DNA was extracted from the blood cell samples with the Qiagen DNeasy Blood Extraction Kit. Library construction relied on the immunoSEQ multiplex PCR assay. A mixture of 60 forward primers for TCR Vbeta segments and 13 reverse primers for TCR Jbeta segments was used in the multiplex PCR. The CDR3 region of rearranged TCR beta genes was amplified from genomic DNA by a multiplex PCR assay. The amplified TCR beta libraries were sequenced on the Illumina HiSeq System as 87-base-pair reads. The published analysis was carried out like this. In a later analysis, around 80 million unique TCR beta chains were counted across the approximately 670 repertoires, and roughly 9.9 million of these chains were shared by at least two donors. Raw reads were error-corrected and collapsed into unique sequences by a nearest-neighbor algorithm in which closely related sequences were merged to remove PCR and sequencing errors. To assign V, D and J gene segments, CDR3 sequences were aligned to IMGT reference sequences. For a sequence to be retained, a match of at least six nucleotides to both a V gene segment and a J gene segment was required. Rearrangements were classified as productive when the CDR3 lacked stop codons and remained in frame with V and J, and all other rearrangements were classified as non-productive. Following IMGT convention, CDR3 was defined as the stretch from the second conserved V-encoded cysteine to the conserved J-encoded phenylalanine. The earlier analysis of roughly 590 of the donors excluded sequences that lacked an unambiguous match to a single V gene segment. In an earlier analysis of 450 to 750 of the donors, a V segment was called functional when productive rearrangements were above 56.7%, and segregating when the standard deviation between donors exceeded 5%. To diagnose cytomegalovirus status from the catalog of TCR beta chain sequences, a statistical classification framework was built. V and J gene assignment, in a later analysis, came from comparing TCR nucleotide sequences with IMGT/GENE-DB human TR gene sequences. A later analysis assigned CDR3 sequences and most-parsimonious VDJ recombination scenarios with the TCRdist pipeline. A later analysis defined each TCR beta chain by its CDR3 amino acid sequence plus V-gene family, and excluded reads lacking a unique V-gene family. As a way to deal with suspected cross-contamination and a sequencing artifact, a later analysis dropped 450 to 700 nucleotide sequences that were highly shared and had low generation probability. In a later analysis, a clonal expansion index for each public chain was calculated from normalized within-repertoire ranks of inferred template counts. A later analysis computed generation probabilities with a VDJ recombination model fitted to out-of-frame rearrangements, and checked the results against IGoR. In a later analysis, TCR-TCR, TCR-HLA and TCR-CMV co-occurrence was scored with hypergeometric tests, and a repertoire-size bias correction was applied to TCR pairs. False discovery rates were estimated in a later analysis by permuting HLA or CMV assignments 20 times. In a later analysis, co-occurring TCRs were grouped using DBSCAN, with TCRdist sequence similarity added in when clustering inside HLA-allele-positive subsets. Repertoires with fewer than 30,000 or more than 120,000 public chains were left out of co-occurrence clustering, as were about 5 repertoires with anomalous nucleotide sharing. TCRdb took this table from immuneACCESS and kept in-frame rearrangements with V and J called. Such tables lack part of the clones; where checked against another copy, unresolved V genes explain under half of the gap, and the rest is unexplained. Clone size and V and J calls were adopted from that table, with D and trimming inferred from the DNA. The sample has over 85,000 clones on record, roughly four fifths of them singletons. The top ten hold 4.5% to 6.5% of the sample.

The chain is encoded by TRBV28 joined to TRBJ1-2; a stretch of 9 junction bases matches TRBD1. The sample was PBMCs. The TCR was taken from a man aged 35 to 55 in good health and CMV-seropositive. The CDR3 protein: CASSPDRGSGYTF. The nucleotide sequence reads as follows: TGTGCCAGCAGCCCCGACAGGGGGTCTGGCTACACCTTC.